This T cell receptor beta chain was captured in a study of cytomegalovirus exposure and HLA in healthy donors (TCRdb year 2017). Regarding the study in general: According to an earlier analysis of a few hundred of the donors, roughly 180 million T cells yielded 117 million unique TCR beta sequences and around 280 Gb of sequence data. In an earlier analysis of several hundred of the donors, high-throughput TCR beta sequencing was used to judge whether each TCR beta V gene segment behaved as functional or pseudogenic. Typing coverage varied by locus: roughly 629-640 donors for A, B, C, DRB1 and DQB1; more than 500 for DQA1; more than 600 for DPA1; fewer than 480 for DPB1. An early release covering roughly 640 HLA-typed donors comprised about 300 gigabases of sequencing data and approximately 80 million unique TCR sequences. HLA typing included class I and class II loci at four-digit resolution. The study aimed to test whether signatures of past pathogen exposure could be identified by cataloging public T cell receptors. Donor age, sex, ethnicity and CMV serostatus were collected together with the repertoire data. In the later analysis, no new phenotypic data were used to find candidate immune exposures; instead, reliance was placed on TCR beta sequences and their occurrence across donors. Using immunosequencing, the study profiled T cell repertoires from around 680 subjects and related those repertoires to cytomegalovirus serostatus. High-throughput TCR immunosequencing, statistical association of individual TCRs with disease status, and machine learning were combined to predict cytomegalovirus infection status. A later analysis re-analyzed previously published TCR beta repertoires from 550 to 700 donors and added high-resolution HLA genotyping to study TCR occurrence patterns. In addition to the first cohort of around 670 subjects, a separate validation cohort of approximately 130 different subjects was used. The genetic ancestry cluster associated with self-reported Caucasian donors included about 84% of the roughly 400 genotyped donors. Because of strong linkage in the cohort, 4 to 6 DR-DQ haplotypes were treated as single units for association and clustering. Every repertoire in the discovery cohort had been generated on one and the same sequencing platform. Among almost 400 genotyped donors of the cohort, an average of roughly 240,000 unique TCR beta nucleotide sequences were sequenced per donor, about a sixth of them non-productive. A later genetic analysis used genome-wide SNP genotypes for about 60% of the roughly 670 donors, treating that subset as a discovery cohort.

This clone came up a few times. It lacks a known antigen. No base quality information exists; no much larger clone differs at one position. The CDR3 covers 10 residues, taking in both the cysteine and the phenylalanine. Kept here is only the CDR3 DNA, which spans 30 bases and is read in frame from base 1. V loses 8 bases, J loses 10 bases, and the germline ends lie 9 bases apart. As encoded in the germline V gene (reference sequence), CDR1 is SEHNR while CDR2 is FQNEAQ. Overall results and qualifications from the work: Linkage disequilibrium might explain the correlated functional status among segregating V segments, but an unknown experimental factor could not be excluded. Cytomegalovirus status was reported to be diagnosed by the classifier with high specificity and sensitivity in both the original and validation cohorts. Because the 87-base-pair reads could not distinguish some IMGT-functional V segments, including TRBV6-2 and TRBV6-3, those segments were excluded. For the cohort, immune exposure information was limited to CMV serostatus. Assigning TCR associations to individual alleles was difficult when HLA alleles, especially DR and DQ, strongly co-occurred. A later analysis found that HLA-associated TCR beta chains were more clonally expanded and had lower generation probabilities than equally common non-associated chains. A later analysis associated 16,951 TCR beta sequences with specific HLA alleles at a false discovery rate of 0.05. HLA typing was unavailable for some donors at each locus, so association tests used only the typed subset. Only TCR beta chains were sequenced in this cohort, and the absence of alpha or paired-chain data limited detectable features. Compared with the approximately 720-donor mean, donors in an Asian-associated ancestry cluster had fewer N-insertions in productive TCRs, according to a later genetic analysis. The presence/absence analyses assumed that sequencing depth was roughly uniform across donors, and that assumption may not be true. A further reported finding was that TCR beta sequences accurately predicted the HLA-A and HLA-B alleles for most subjects in the first cohort. The authors suggested that the approach could potentially be generalized to other disease states and immunological phenotypes. In a later analysis, the rate of TCR association differed among HLA loci, with DRB1 alleles having the most associated TCRs and HLA-C alleles having the fewest. Some 16 rarely observed V segments, including chromosome 9 orphons, were excluded from the earlier analysis of 550 to 700 of the donors because counts were too low. In the study, roughly 160 TCR beta chains were listed as associated with cytomegalovirus. While some public TCRs were present in many individuals, most TCR sequences turned up only very rarely across donors. The sequencing pipeline was judged likely to have produced a cluster of highly shared sequence variants as a technical artifact. Three of the identified cytomegalovirus-associated TCR beta chains were confirmed in vitro to be specific for cytomegalovirus antigens. Broadly in line with IMGT annotations, most TCR beta V segments showed up in productive rearrangements about 90% or about 30% of the time in an earlier analysis of about 500 of the donors. Several of the top co-occurrence clusters appeared to be linked to parvovirus B19, influenza, CMV and Epstein-Barr virus, according to a later analysis. According to a later analysis, most CMV-associated TCR beta chains appeared to be HLA-restricted, and the HLA associations seemed to be driven largely by CMV exposure. V-gene and J-gene trimming of TCR beta chains was associated with a missense DCLRE1C variant in a later genetic analysis, and the association was replicated in an independent cohort.

In total, 630 or so healthy bone marrow donors made up the cohort. All cohort members were sampled while nominally healthy, although unrecorded immune exposures were likely present. The donor tested CMV seropositive and was one of the 289 seropositive cohort members. A peripheral blood sample was provided by each donor, and peripheral blood mononuclear cells were used for TCR beta sequencing. Genomic DNA extraction from the blood cell samples was performed with the Qiagen DNeasy Blood Extraction Kit. The library was made by the immunoSEQ multiplex PCR assay. For the multiplex PCR, a mixture combining 60 forward primers for TCR Vbeta segments and 13 reverse primers for TCR Jbeta segments was used. The CDR3 region of rearranged TCR beta genes was amplified from genomic DNA by a multiplex PCR assay. On the Illumina HiSeq System, the amplified TCR beta libraries were sequenced as 87-base-pair reads. The source study handled its data this way. In a later analysis, approximately 74 million unique TCR beta chains were counted across the roughly 610 repertoires, and approximately 11 million of these chains were shared by at least two donors. Raw reads were error-corrected and collapsed into unique sequences with a nearest-neighbor algorithm that merged closely related sequences to remove PCR and sequencing errors. Alignment of CDR3 sequences to IMGT reference sequences was used to assign V, D and J gene segments. For a sequence to be retained, a match of at least six nucleotides to both a V gene segment and a J gene segment was required. Rearrangements were classified as productive when the CDR3 lacked stop codons and remained in frame with V and J, and all other rearrangements were classified as non-productive. CDR3 was defined according to IMGT convention as the region running from the second conserved V-encoded cysteine to the conserved J-encoded phenylalanine. The earlier analysis of 587 of the donors excluded any sequence lacking an unambiguous match to a single V gene segment. An earlier analysis of about 600 of the donors called V segments functional above 56.7% productive rearrangements and segregating when the between-donor standard deviation exceeded 5%. A statistical classification framework was built to diagnose cytomegalovirus status from the catalog of TCR beta chain sequences. In a later analysis, V and J genes were assigned by comparing TCR nucleotide sequences against IMGT/GENE-DB human TR gene sequences. The TCRdist pipeline was used in a later analysis to assign CDR3 sequences and most-parsimonious VDJ recombination scenarios. In a later analysis, each TCR beta chain was defined by its CDR3 amino acid sequence together with its V-gene family, and reads lacking a unique V-gene family were excluded. To address suspected cross-contamination and a sequencing artifact, a later analysis removed 592 highly shared, low-generation-probability nucleotide sequences. In a later analysis, a clonal expansion index for each public chain was calculated from normalized within-repertoire ranks of inferred template counts. A later analysis computed generation probabilities with a VDJ recombination model fitted to out-of-frame rearrangements, and checked the results against IGoR. Hypergeometric tests were used in a later analysis to score TCR-TCR, TCR-HLA and TCR-CMV co-occurrence, with a repertoire-size bias correction applied to the TCR pairs. A later analysis estimated false discovery rates by permuting HLA or CMV assignments 20 times. In a later analysis, co-occurring TCRs were grouped with DBSCAN, and TCRdist sequence similarity was added when clustering was performed within HLA-allele-positive subsets. Repertoires with fewer than 30,000 or more than 120,000 public chains, plus five repertoires with anomalous nucleotide sharing, were excluded from co-occurrence clustering. TCRdb limited this immuneACCESS table to in-frame rearrangements with V and J called. A share of clones is missing; checked studies link under half to unresolved V genes, and the rest is unexplained. That table gives V, J and clone size, and the DNA gave D and trimming. This sample comprises roughly 190,000 clones, around 74% of them detected only once. The ten largest make up roughly 1.4% of the sample.

Sequencing input: PBMCs. The receptor comes from a girl between 5 and 17 years old in good health and CMV-seropositive. The sequence links TRBV7-9 to TRBJ2-1, with no confidently assigned D gene. CDR3 sequence: CASGHREQFF. DNA sequence: TGTGCCAGCGGGCATAGGGAGCAGTTCTTC.